Here is one T cell receptor beta chain with its context. This record comes from a study of blood T cell repertoires in COVID-19. Study background: Nucleic acid was either cDNA or gDNA, and it came from T cells, B-cell-depleted T cells, or PBMCs.

In the original analysis: From reference gene primer amplification, estimates of nucleated cell counts were derived. Method: immunoSEQ multiplex PCR; TCRdb's copy keeps in-frame clones and lacks some. The DNA gave D and trimming, while V, J and clone size come from that table. The profile shows 200,000 or so clones, about 88% of them singletons. The CDR3 extends over 15 amino acids. The germline V gene has CDR1 ENHRY and CDR2 SYGVKD. V was pared by 4 bases and J by 9 bases, with 11 bases of the junction left unmatched. This rearrangement joins TRBV10-3 to TRBJ2-1, with 8 bases aligning to TRBD1. The TCR sequence derives from a man in his 70s with active or convalescent COVID-19. Sample: peripheral blood. The CDR3 is CAISVSGGGSSEQFF. CDR3 DNA sequence: TGTGCCATCAGTGTGTCAGGGGGCGGGTCAAGTGAGCAGTTCTTC.